Sequencing of this T cell receptor beta chain was carried out in a study of T cell responses to AZD1222 COVID-19 vaccine. Study-wide points: Once two AZD1222 doses were given, Spike-specific TCR breadth and depth went up. Just a handful of people given AZD1222 tested seropositive at baseline. Clonal diversity was possibly underestimated, and white British individuals and females predominated among donors.

Data came from immunoSEQ multiplex PCR; TCRdb stores just in-frame clones and leaves some out. The sample lists more than 150,000 clones; about 87% were seen once. Concerning this clone itself: The antigen is undetermined. A junction boundary mismatches the germline segment, possibly from a read error.

This sequence originates from an adult in good health. Material: peripheral blood, obtained on day 0 of AZD1222 vaccination.

CDR3 residues: CASSQDRGPYAVAF. CDR3 bases: TGCGCCAGCAGCCAAGATCGAGGCCCTTATGCCGTCGCCTTC. The V and J genes are TRBV4-1 and TRBJ1-2, with D unclear. Germline CDR1 MGHRA, CDR2 YSYEKL. The CDR3 consists of 14 residues.